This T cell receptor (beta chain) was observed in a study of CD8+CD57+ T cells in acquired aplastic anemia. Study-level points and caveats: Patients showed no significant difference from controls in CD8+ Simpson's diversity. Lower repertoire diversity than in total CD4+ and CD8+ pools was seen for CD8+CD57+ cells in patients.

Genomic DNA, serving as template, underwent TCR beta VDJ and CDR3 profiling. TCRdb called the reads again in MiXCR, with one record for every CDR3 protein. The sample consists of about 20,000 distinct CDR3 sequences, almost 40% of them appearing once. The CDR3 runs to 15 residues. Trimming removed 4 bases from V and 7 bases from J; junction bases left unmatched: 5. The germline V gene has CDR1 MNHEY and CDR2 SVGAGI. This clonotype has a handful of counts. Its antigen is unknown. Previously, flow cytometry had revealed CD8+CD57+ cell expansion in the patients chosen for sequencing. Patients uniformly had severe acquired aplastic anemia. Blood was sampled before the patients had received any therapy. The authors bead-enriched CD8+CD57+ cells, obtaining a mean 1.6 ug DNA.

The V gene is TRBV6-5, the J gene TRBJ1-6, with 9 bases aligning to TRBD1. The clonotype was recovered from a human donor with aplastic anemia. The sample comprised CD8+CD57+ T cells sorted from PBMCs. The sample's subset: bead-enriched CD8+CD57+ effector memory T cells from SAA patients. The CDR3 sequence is CASSLQGAMNSPLHF. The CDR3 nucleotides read TGTGCCAGCAGTTTACAGGGGGCGATGAATTCACCCCTCCACTTT.